This is a list of T cell receptor beta chains from one sample in a study of blood T cells in healthy people across ages. TCRdb re-called the 5' RACE reads through MiXCR, storing one row per CDR3 protein. The sample has over 600,000 distinct CDR3 sequences, roughly 56% seen once. Specimen: blood. These receptors were collected from a man aged 35 to 55 in good health. The CDR3 runs from the conserved cysteine through the conserved F or W. Fields, in order: D gene, J gene, clone size, V gene, CDR3 DNA, CDR3 protein. The D gene is left open where the match is weak. Clone size, where shown, is once, few, many, or a class for clones that have expanded.

>.|TRBJ2-1|.|TRBV5-1
TGCGCCAGCAGCTTGGTTCCAGGAGTAGGTCCCTACAATGAGCAGTTCTTC
CASSLVPGVGPYNEQFF
>TRBD1|TRBJ1-5|once|TRBV28
TGTGCCAGCAGTTGGGTACAGGGGGCAAACAATCAGCCCCAGCATTTT
CASSWVQGANNQPQHF
>.|TRBJ1-4|few|TRBV4-1
TGCGCCAGCAGCCCAGGAGAAGCAACTAATGAAAAACTGTTTTTT
CASSPGEATNEKLFF
>.|TRBJ1-4|few|TRBV29-1
TGCAGCGTTGAAACGCTCGACGCCGGGGTTGAAAAACTGTTTTTT
CSVETLDAGVEKLFF
>.|TRBJ2-5|many|TRBV20-1
TGCAGTGCCCCGGACGTTCAAGAGACCCAGTACTTC
CSAPDVQETQYF
>TRBD2|TRBJ2-1|.|TRBV20-1
TGCAGTGCTAGAGATCTACTAGCGGGAGGCAATGAGCAGTTCTTC
CSARDLLAGGNEQFF
>.|TRBJ2-5|.|TRBV6-2/TRBV6-3
TGTGCCAGCAGTTGCGTGGGCTGTGAGCAGTACTTC
CASSCVGCEQYF
>.|TRBJ1-5|.|TRBV29-1
TGCAGCGTATCATATCAGGGGTATCAGCCCCAGCATTTT
CSVSYQGYQPQHF
>.|TRBJ2-3|.|TRBV6-5
.
CASSSSGLGVSDTQYF
>TRBD2|TRBJ2-7|.|TRBV20-1
TGCAGTGCTCCAGCGGGGGGGCTTAACAATGAGCAGTACTTC
CSAPAGGLNNEQYF
>.|TRBJ2-3|.|TRBV5-6
TGTGCCAGCAGCCCATGGCAGGGTGGGGGCACAGATACGCAGTATTTT
CASSPWQGGGTDTQYF
>.|TRBJ1-4|.|TRBV7-2
TGTGCCAGCAGCCTAGCGGGGAAAGAAAAACTGTTTTTT
CASSLAGKEKLFF
>.|TRBJ2-5|.|TRBV2
TGTGCCAGCAGCTTTGGGACGGGCTTACCTCAAATCCGGCAAGAGACCCAGTACTTC
CASSFGTGLPQIRQETQYF
>TRBD1|TRBJ1-2|.|TRBV7-2
TGTGCCAGCAGCGCGACCACAGGGGGCGGGGGCTACACCTTC
CASSATTGGGGYTF
>.|TRBJ2-1|once|TRBV9
TGTGCCAGCAGCCCAGTGGGGAATGAGCAGTTCTTC
CASSPVGNEQFF
>TRBD1|TRBJ2-4|.|TRBV7-2
TGTGCCAGCAGGGCAGGGGGCTCCAAAAACATTCAGTACTTC
CASRAGGSKNIQYF
>.|TRBJ1-2|few|TRBV4-1
TGCGCCAGCAGCCAATTCTGGCTCGCCTTTAGACTTCGGGGTCCCTATGGCTACACCTTC
CASSQFWLAFRLRGPYGYTF
>.|TRBJ1-1|few|TRBV5-1
TGTGCCAGCAGCGCGGGGGGTGAAGCTTTCTTT
CASSAGGEAFF
>.|TRBJ2-7|.|TRBV28
TGTGCCAGCAGTTCCCCGTCAGGGGAGGCCTCCTACGAGCAGTACTTC
CASSSPSGEASYEQYF
>TRBD1|TRBJ2-7|.|TRBV29-1
TGCAGCGTTGTAAGGGGACAGGGCCTTCGGCAGTACTTC
CSVVRGQGLRQYF
>.|TRBJ1-1|.|TRBV9
TGTGCCAGCAACGTTGGAGCCCGAAACACTGAAGCTTTCTTT
CASNVGARNTEAFF
>TRBD1|TRBJ2-7|few|TRBV20-1
TGCAGTGCTCCTCCCCCGGGACAGGGGATCTACGAGCAGTACTTC
CSAPPPGQGIYEQYF